Below, one T cell receptor (beta chain) is given with its context. Deletions cut 0 bases from V and 8 bases from J, with 13 bases between. Per the germline V gene, CDR1 is MNHEY and CDR2 is SVGAGI. CDR3 length equals 14 residues. Per the original data handling: Reference gene primer amplification gave estimated nucleated cell counts. Sequenced by immunoSEQ multiplex PCR; TCRdb stores in-frame clones only, minus some. The V and J calls and clone size come from that table; D and trimming were worked out from the DNA. The table records 120,000 or so clones, roughly 84% of them present only once. The source of the sample is a study of blood T cell repertoires in COVID-19. Study-level information: Acute and convalescent COVID-19 specimens originated in the United States, Italy and Spain.

The chain joins TRBV6-5 to TRBJ1-2, with a weak D call TRBD1 (5 bases). The sequenced material came from peripheral blood. This receptor was identified in a man aged 55 to 70 with acute or convalescent COVID-19. CDR3 residues: CASSYSDRSFGYTF. The CDR3 bases are TGTGCCAGCAGTTACTCTGACAGATCCTTCGGCTACACCTTC.